A single sample gave rise to the 10 T cell receptor beta chains below, sequenced in a study of regulatory T cells in long-lasting Graves disease. Time point noted: newly diagnosed GD, antithyroid drugs for less than 3 months. RNA isolated from PBMCs was used to make the TCR library. Researchers made TCR beta libraries by using iRepertoire HTBI primers and running Arm-PCR on CDR3 regions. TCRdb recomputed calls from the multiplex PCR reads with MiXCR, one row per CDR3 protein. This sample carries 450,000 to 600,000 distinct CDR3 sequences, around 15% of them seen once, and the ten largest clones take less than 15%. These same data were also listed under a study on T cells in Graves' hyperthyroidism and ophthalmopathy.

The source material was peripheral blood mononuclear cells (PBMCs), sampled at new diagnosis, from a patient treated with antithyroid drugs. The receptors were sampled from a man aged 35-49 years with Graves disease.

This clonotype was detected only a few times. V usage is TRBV18 and J usage is TRBJ1-1; 7 positions agree with TRBD1. Unmatched junction bases numbered 15, after V lost 6 bases and J lost 5 bases. Germline V gene sequence: CDR1 KGHSH, CDR2 LQKENI. There are 16 residues in the CDR3. DNA of the CDR3: TGTGCCAGCTCTATAGACCGGGACAGATGGAAGACTGAAGCTTTCTTT. Translation: CASSIDRDRWKTEAFF. Variable domain in full (rest from reference TRBV18 and TRBJ1-1): NAGVMQNPRHLVRRRGQEARLRCSPMKGHSHVYWYRQLPEEGLKFMVYLQKENIIDESGMPKERFSAEFPKEGPSILRIQQVVRGDSAAYFCASSIDRDRWKTEAFFGQGTRLTVV.

This clonotype was recorded many times. The CDR3 sequence is CASRGGRADLANYGYTF. The CDR3 DNA reads TGTGCCAGCCGTGGAGGACGGGCCGATCTAGCTAACTATGGCTACACCTTC. The V call is TRBV27, the J call TRBJ1-2; D unresolved. Germline V gives CDR1 MNHEY, CDR2 SMNVEV (reference sequence). This CDR3 is 17 amino acids long. Trimming removed 8 bases from V and 0 bases from J, with 22 bases in between.

Note on this clonotype: This clone may be a read error of a much larger clone one base away. The V and J genes are TRBV5-4 and TRBJ2-3; 10 nucleotides line up with TRBD2. CDR3 length: 15 amino acids. Germline V gives CDR1 SGHNT, CDR2 YYREEE (reference sequence). With V trimmed by 1 base and J by 10 bases, 9 bases remained unmatched. CDR3 sequence: CASSLTAGGPDAQYF. CDR3 coding DNA: TGTGCCAGCAGCTTGACAGCGGGAGGGCCCGATGCGCAGTATTTT.

This clonotype was detected ten times or more. V gene TRBV7-2 combines with J gene TRBJ2-2; D perhaps matches TRBD2 (6 bases). Germline V CDR1 and CDR2: SGHTA, FQGNSA. CDR3 size: 15 residues. Trimming left V 3 bases short and J 2 bases short, with 10 bases between. The CDR3 nucleotides are TGTGCCAGCAGCTTTAGGAGGGCTAACACCGGGGAGCTGTTTTTT. Amino acids: CASSFRRANTGELFF. The full variable domain, with the rest looked up from reference TRBV7-2 and TRBJ2-2, is GAGVSQSPSNKVTEKGKDVELRCDPISGHTALYWYRQSLGQGLEFLIYFQGNSAPDKSGLPSDRFSAERTGGSVSTLTIQRTQQEDSAVYLCASSFRRANTGELFFGEGSRLTVL.

This clonotype was counted many times. This chain links TRBV15 with TRBJ1-2; D is undetermined. V lost 5 bases and J lost 8, with 15 bases in between. The length of the CDR3 is 13 residues. Germline CDR1 and CDR2: LNHNV and YYDKDF (reference sequence). In DNA form, the CDR3 reads TGTGCCACCAGCCTCGGCTCTTGGGGAGGCTACACCTTC. This gives the protein CATSLGSWGGYTF.

V and J are TRBV24-1 and TRBJ1-5; D remains unclear. Germline values: CDR1 KGHDR, CDR2 SFDVKD. The CDR3 extends over 13 amino acids. Between the trimmed V and J ends, which lost 7 bases and 2 bases, there was a span of 8 bases. The CDR3 reads CATSRRGNQPQHF. CDR3 coding DNA: TGTGCCACCAGCAGGAGGGGCAATCAGCCCCAGCATTTT.

V gene TRBV15 combines with J gene TRBJ2-3; tentatively, D is TRBD2 (5 bases). From germline, CDR1 is LNHNV and CDR2 YYDKDF (reference sequence). The CDR3 covers 12 residues. Between the trimmed V and J ends, which lost 4 bases and 4 bases, there was a span of 6 bases. CDR3: CATSNGADTQYF. DNA of the CDR3: TGTGCCACCAGCAACGGGGCAGATACGCAGTATTTT. The whole variable domain, remainder taken from reference TRBV15 and TRBJ2-3, is DAMVIQNPRYQVTQFGKPVTLSCSQTLNHNVMYWYQQKSSQAPKLLFHYYDKDFNNEADTPDNFQSRRPNTSFCFLDIRSPGLGDTAMYLCATSNGADTQYFGPGTRLTVL.

This clonotype has just a few counts. CDR3 in amino acids: CASRSLHNEQFF. The CDR3 nucleotides read TGTGCCAGCAGAAGTCTCCACAATGAGCAGTTCTTC. V and J are TRBV28 and TRBJ2-1; D unclear. The germline V and J ends were trimmed by 6 bases and 5 bases, with 8 bases remaining between them. This CDR3 has 12 amino acids. Looked up from germline, CDR1 is MDHEN and CDR2 is SYDVKM.

J is TRBJ2-7 and V is TRBV18, with TRBD2 identical over 8 bases. The trim removed 3 bases at V and 5 bases at J, leaving 9 bases unmatched. This CDR3 region has 15 residues. Germline V gives CDR1 KGHSH, CDR2 LQKENI. The chain's CDR3 is CASSPWTSLEDEQYF. The CDR3 DNA follows: TGTGCCAGCTCACCCTGGACTAGCCTCGAAGACGAGCAGTACTTC. The variable domain in full, completed from reference TRBV18 and TRBJ2-7, reads NAGVMQNPRHLVRRRGQEARLRCSPMKGHSHVYWYRQLPEEGLKFMVYLQKENIIDESGMPKERFSAEFPKEGPSILRIQQVVRGDSAAYFCASSPWTSLEDEQYFGPGTRLTVT.

In its sample, this clonotype was seen many times. This chain connects TRBV6-1 to TRBJ2-7; D remains unclear. The germline gives CDR1 MNHNS, CDR2 SASEGT. Trimming took 6 bases from V and 2 from J, leaving 14 bases between them. CDR3 length: 14 amino acids. CDR3 in amino acids: CASSPVHNAYEQYF. The CDR3 DNA reads TGTGCCAGCAGCCCTGTACACAATGCCTACGAGCAGTACTTC.